This passage covers 8 T cell receptor beta chains from one sample sequenced in a study. TCRdb re-derived calls from the RT-PCR reads in MiXCR, one entry per CDR3 protein. This sample yields 650,000 to 800,000 distinct CDR3 sequences, of which over 12% are seen a single time; 3.6% belongs to the top ten. The source material was memory CD4+ T cells from blood. These receptors all stem from a female donor in good health, serving as a healthy control.

This chain links TRBV30 with TRBJ2-5, with 10 nucleotides matching TRBD2. J was trimmed by 1 base and V by 5 bases; bases with no gene match: 7. This CDR3 comprises 15 residues. CDR1 GTSNPN and CDR2 SVGIG come from the germline V gene (reference sequence). As DNA, the CDR3 is TGTGCCTGGGGTCCGACTAGCGGGTTCCAAGAGACCCAGTACTTC. Its protein product is CAWGPTSGFQETQYF.

The CDR3 here is CASSTGQGMNTEAFF. CDR3 sequence (DNA): TGCGCCAGCAGCACAGGACAGGGGATGAACACTGAAGCTTTCTTT. The chain carries TRBV5-1 and TRBJ1-1; TRBD1 agrees at 9 bases. V lost 4 bases to trimming and J lost 0 bases; unmatched junction nucleotides: 4. The germline gives CDR1 SGHRS, CDR2 YFSETQ. The CDR3 runs to 15 residues.

This clonotype was seen only a few times. This chain joins TRBV9 and TRBJ2-7; 7 bases map to TRBD2. CDR3 length: 15 residues. V trimming: 3 bases; J trimming: 1 base; junction bases outside the gene matches: 7. The germline gives CDR1 SGDLS, CDR2 YYNGEE. This chain's CDR3 is CASSGPSSGSYEQYF. In DNA, the CDR3 is TGTGCCAGCAGCGGTCCCTCTAGCGGTTCCTACGAGCAGTACTTC.

This clonotype has more than one count but fewer than ten. The genes are TRBV5-1 and TRBJ2-5; D not certain. The germline V gene has CDR1 SGHRS and CDR2 YFSETQ. V shed 6 bases and J shed 3 bases, with 15 bases lying between them. The CDR3 extends over 14 amino acids. The CDR3 DNA reads as TGCGCCAGCAAAAACCGGCCGGAGAAAGAGACCCAGTACTTC. Protein sequence: CASKNRPEKETQYF. The whole variable domain, remainder taken from reference TRBV5-1 and TRBJ2-5, is KAGVTQTPRYLIKTRGQQVTLSCSPISGHRSVSWYQQTPGQGLQFLFEYFSETQRNKGNFPGRFSGRQFSNSRSEMNVSTLELGDSALYLCASKNRPEKETQYFGPGTRLLVL.

In the case of this clonotype: The junction departs from the called germline gene at one end, perhaps through a read error. This chain uses TRBV28 with TRBJ1-4; D is undetermined. This CDR3 has 11 amino acids. In germline, CDR1 is MDHEN, CDR2 SYDVKM. CDR3 nucleotide sequence: TGTGCCAGCAGTTCCACAAATAGGGTACATTTT. Residues: CASSSTNRVHF.

This clonotype was picked up a small number of times. The chain is built from TRBV12-3 or TRBV12-4 and TRBJ2-7; the match to TRBD2 covers 10 bases. Trimming at V came to 2 bases and at J to 4 bases, leaving 11 bases not matched to a gene. CDR3 length equals 17 residues. Here the CDR3 reads CASSLIETSGTYYEQYF. Written as DNA, the CDR3 is TGTGCCAGCAGTTTAATTGAAACTAGCGGGACGTATTACGAGCAGTACTTC.

In this sample, this clonotype turned up many times. This chain joins TRBV6-5 and TRBJ2-1; 11 nucleotides match TRBD2. The germline V gene encodes CDR1 MNHEY and CDR2 SVGAGI. J was trimmed by 7 bases and V by 6 bases; bases with no gene match: 14. The length of the CDR3 is 17 residues. The chain's CDR3 is CASSRQGSGLAANEQFF. DNA of the CDR3: TGTGCCAGCAGCAGACAGGGGTCGGGACTAGCGGCTAATGAGCAGTTCTTC.

The chain links TRBV14 to TRBJ2-4; perhaps TRBD2 as D (5 bases). Per germline, CDR1 SGHDN and CDR2 FVKESK. CDR3 length equals 15 residues. V was shortened by 1 base and J by 5 bases, with 12 bases between the two germline ends. CDR3: CASSQAAGEQNIQYF. CDR3 sequence (DNA): TGTGCCAGCAGCCAAGCAGCCGGGGAACAAAACATTCAGTACTTC.